Below, one TCR beta chain is given with its context. It has no known antigen specificity. No base quality information exists; no much larger clone differs at one position. The source of the sample is a study of radiotherapy plus CTLA-4 blockade in lung cancer (dated by TCRdb to the late 2010s). For context, the study as a whole: Objective responses were observed in 15% to 20% of enrolled patients, and disease control was achieved in less than 35%. Findings and caveats that apply to the study as a whole: Early dynamic changes in blood T cell clones, together with increased serum interferon-beta after radiation, were reported as the strongest predictors of response. After treatment with radiotherapy and ipilimumab, TCR clones that came from tumors expanded in the peripheral blood.

The study tested focal radiation therapy combined with CTLA-4 blockade (ipilimumab) in patients with chemo-refractory metastatic non-small-cell lung cancer. Receptor libraries were prepared by the immunoSEQ multiplex PCR assay. In its TCRdb copy, this immuneACCESS table keeps in-frame sequences only and misses some clones. Where compared with another copy, unresolved V genes explain less than half of these, and the others have no known cause. This sample gives around 78,000 clones in total; around 76% of them show up just once. The ten largest make up under 5% of the sample. The CDR1 and CDR2 encoded by the germline V gene are SGHRS and YFSETQ. The CDR3 spans 15 residues, from the cysteine through the phenylalanine. Only the CDR3 part of the read is kept: 45 bases, read in frame from the first base. Germline trimming amounts to 4 bases on V and 5 bases on J, with 10 as the count of junction bases outside the gene matches.

The sequences come from peripheral blood, collected from a patient treated with radiotherapy plus ipilimumab. The receptor was derived from a human donor with non-small cell lung cancer who had a partial response to radiotherapy plus ipilimumab. Some clones in this sample may be carry-over from other donors' samples. The chain is encoded by TRBV5-1 joined to TRBJ2-5, with 8 middle bases fitting TRBD2. The DNA reads TGCGCCAGCAGCAAGGGACTAGAGGAGGGCGAGACCCAGTACTTC. Translated, this gives CASSKGLEEGETQYF.